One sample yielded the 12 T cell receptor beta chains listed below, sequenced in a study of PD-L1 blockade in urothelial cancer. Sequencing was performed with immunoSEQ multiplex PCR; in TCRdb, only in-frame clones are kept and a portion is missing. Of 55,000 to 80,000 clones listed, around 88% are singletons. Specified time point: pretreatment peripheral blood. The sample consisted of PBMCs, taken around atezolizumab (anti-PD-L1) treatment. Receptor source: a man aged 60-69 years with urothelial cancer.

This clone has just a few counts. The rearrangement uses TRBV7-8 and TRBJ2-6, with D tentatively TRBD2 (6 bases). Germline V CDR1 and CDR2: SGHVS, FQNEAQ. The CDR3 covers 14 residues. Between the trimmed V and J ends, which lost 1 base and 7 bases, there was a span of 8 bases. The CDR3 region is CASSLVAGANVLTF. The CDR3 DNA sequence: TGTGCCAGCAGCTTAGTTGCGGGAGCCAACGTCCTGACTTTC.

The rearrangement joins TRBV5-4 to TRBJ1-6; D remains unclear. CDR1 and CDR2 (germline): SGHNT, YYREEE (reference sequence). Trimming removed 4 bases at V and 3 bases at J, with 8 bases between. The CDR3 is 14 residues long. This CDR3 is CASSLFRYNSPLHF. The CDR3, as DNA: TGTGCCAGCAGCCTTTTTCGCTATAATTCACCCCTCCACTTT.

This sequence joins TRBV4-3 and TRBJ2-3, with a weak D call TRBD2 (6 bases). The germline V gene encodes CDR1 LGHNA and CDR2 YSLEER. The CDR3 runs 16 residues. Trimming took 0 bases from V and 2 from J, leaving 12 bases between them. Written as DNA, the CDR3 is TGCGCCAGCAGCCAAGATACGGGGGAGAACACAGATACGCAGTATTTT. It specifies CASSQDTGENTDTQYF.

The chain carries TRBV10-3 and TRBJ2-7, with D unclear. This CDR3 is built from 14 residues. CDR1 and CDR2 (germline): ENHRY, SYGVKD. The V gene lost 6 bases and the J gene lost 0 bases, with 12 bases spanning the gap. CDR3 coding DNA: TGTGCCATCAGATTTAGTGATAGCTCCTACGAGCAGTACTTC. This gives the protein CAIRFSDSSYEQYF.

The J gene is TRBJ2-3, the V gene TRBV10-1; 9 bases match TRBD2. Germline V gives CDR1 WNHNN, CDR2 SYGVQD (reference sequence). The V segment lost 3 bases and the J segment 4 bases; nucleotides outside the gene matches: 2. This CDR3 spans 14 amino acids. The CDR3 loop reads CASSEASGADTQYF. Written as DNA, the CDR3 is TGCGCCAGCAGTGAAGCTAGCGGGGCAGATACGCAGTATTTT.

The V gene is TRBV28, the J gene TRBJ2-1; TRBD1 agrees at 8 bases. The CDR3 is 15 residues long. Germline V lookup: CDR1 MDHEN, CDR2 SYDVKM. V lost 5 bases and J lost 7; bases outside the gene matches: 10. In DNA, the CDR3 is TGTGCCAGCAGTCTTCCCCGGACAGGGATTAATGAGCAGTTCTTC. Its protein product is CASSLPRTGINEQFF.

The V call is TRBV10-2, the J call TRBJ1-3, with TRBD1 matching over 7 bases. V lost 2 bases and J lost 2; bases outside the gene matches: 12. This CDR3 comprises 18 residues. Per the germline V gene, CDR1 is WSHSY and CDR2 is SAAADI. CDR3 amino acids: CASSEPGKGGAAGNTIYF. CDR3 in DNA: TGCGCCAGCAGTGAGCCGGGCAAAGGGGGCGCAGCTGGAAACACCATATATTTT.

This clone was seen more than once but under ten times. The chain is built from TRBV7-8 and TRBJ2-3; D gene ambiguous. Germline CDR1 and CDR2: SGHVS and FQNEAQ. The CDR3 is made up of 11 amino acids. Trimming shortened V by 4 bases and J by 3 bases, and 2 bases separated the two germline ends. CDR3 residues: CASSSTDTQYF. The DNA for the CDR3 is TGTGCCAGCAGCTCGACAGATACGCAGTATTTT.

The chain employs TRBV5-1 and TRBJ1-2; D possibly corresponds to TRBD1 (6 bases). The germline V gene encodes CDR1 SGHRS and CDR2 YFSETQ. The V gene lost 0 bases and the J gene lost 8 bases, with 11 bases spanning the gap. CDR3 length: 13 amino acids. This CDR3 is CASSLATGRGYTF. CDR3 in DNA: TGCGCCAGCAGCTTGGCCACAGGGCGAGGCTACACCTTC.

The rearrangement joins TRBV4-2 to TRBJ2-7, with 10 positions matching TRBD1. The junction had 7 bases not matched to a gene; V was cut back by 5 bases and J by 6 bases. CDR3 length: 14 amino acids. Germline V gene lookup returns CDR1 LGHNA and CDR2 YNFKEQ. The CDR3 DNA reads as TGTGCCAGCAGCTACAGACAGGGGGCTGGCGAGCAGTACTTC. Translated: CASSYRQGAGEQYF.

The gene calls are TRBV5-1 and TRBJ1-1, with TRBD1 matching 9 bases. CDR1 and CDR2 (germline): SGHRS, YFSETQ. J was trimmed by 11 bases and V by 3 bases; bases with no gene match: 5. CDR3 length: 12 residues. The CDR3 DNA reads TGCGCCAGCAGCTGGGACAGGGAGAACGCTTTCTTT. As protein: CASSWDRENAFF.

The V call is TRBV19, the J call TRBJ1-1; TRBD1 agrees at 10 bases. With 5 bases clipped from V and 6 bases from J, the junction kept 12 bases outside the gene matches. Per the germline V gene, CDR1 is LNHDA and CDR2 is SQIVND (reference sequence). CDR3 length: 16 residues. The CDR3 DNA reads TGTGCCAGTAGTTCCAGAGGGGGACAGGGGTTGTCTGAAGCTTTCTTT. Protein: CASSSRGGQGLSEAFF.